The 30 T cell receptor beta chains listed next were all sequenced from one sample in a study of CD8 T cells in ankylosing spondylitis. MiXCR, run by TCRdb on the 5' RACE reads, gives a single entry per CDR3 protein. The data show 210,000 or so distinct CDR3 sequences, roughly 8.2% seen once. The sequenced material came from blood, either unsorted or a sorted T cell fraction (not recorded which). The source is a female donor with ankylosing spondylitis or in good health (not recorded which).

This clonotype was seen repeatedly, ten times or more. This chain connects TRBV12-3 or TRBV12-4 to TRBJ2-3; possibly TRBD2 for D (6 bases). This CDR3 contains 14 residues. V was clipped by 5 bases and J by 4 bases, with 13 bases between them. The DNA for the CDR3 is TGTGCCAGCAGTCTCCTAACTAGCCCAGATACGCAGTATTTT. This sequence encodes CASSLLTSPDTQYF.

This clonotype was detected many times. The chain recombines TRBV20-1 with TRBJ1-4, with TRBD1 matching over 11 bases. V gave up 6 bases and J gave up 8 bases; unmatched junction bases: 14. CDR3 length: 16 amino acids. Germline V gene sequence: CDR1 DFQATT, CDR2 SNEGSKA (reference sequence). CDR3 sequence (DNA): TGCAGTGCCCCGTCGGACAGGGGGCTCGTGCCGGAAAAACTGTTTTTT. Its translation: CSAPSDRGLVPEKLFF.

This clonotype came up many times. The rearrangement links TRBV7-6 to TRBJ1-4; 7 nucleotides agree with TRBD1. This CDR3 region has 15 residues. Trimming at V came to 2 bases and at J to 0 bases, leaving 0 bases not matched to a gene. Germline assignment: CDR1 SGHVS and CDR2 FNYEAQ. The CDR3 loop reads CASSLTGATNEKLFF. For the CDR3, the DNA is TGTGCCAGCAGCTTAACAGGGGCAACTAATGAAAAACTGTTTTTT.

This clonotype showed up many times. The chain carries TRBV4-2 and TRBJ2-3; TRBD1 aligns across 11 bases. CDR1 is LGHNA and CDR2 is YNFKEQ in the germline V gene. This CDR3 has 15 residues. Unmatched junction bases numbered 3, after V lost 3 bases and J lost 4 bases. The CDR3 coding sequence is TGTGCCAGCAGCCAGGGGACAGGGGGAGCAGATACGCAGTATTTT. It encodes CASSQGTGGADTQYF.

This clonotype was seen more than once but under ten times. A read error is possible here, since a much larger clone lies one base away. The chain's CDR3 is CASSPDSMNTEAFF. DNA of the CDR3: TGTGCCAGCAGCCCGGACAGCATGAACACTGAAGCTTTCTTT. This chain connects TRBV7-9 to TRBJ1-1; D might be TRBD1 (6 bases). The germline CDR1 and CDR2 sequences are SEHNR and FQNEAQ (reference sequence). V was shortened by 5 bases and J by 0 bases, with 10 bases between the two germline ends. The CDR3 runs 14 residues.

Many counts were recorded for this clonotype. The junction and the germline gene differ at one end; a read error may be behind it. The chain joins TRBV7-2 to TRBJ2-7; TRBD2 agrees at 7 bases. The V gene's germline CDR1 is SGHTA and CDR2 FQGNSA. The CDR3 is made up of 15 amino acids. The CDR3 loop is CASTLEATSSFEQYF. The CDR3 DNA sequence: TGTGCCAGCACCTTAGAGGCGACTAGCTCTTTCGAGCAGTACTTC.

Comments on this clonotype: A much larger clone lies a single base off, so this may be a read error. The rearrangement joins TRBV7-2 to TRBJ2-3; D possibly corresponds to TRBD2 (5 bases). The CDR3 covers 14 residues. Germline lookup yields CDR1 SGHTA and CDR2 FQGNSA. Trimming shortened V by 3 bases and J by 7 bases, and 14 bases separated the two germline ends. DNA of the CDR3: TGTGCCAGCAGCTTTGCCGGGGATACAAATACGCAGTATTTT. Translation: CASSFAGDTNTQYF.

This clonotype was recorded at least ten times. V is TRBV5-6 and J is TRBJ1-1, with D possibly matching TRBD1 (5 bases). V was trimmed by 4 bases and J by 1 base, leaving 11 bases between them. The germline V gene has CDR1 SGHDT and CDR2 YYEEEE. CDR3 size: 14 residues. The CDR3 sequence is CASSRVGQNTEAFF. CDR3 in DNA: TGTGCCAGCAGCCGGGTGGGGCAGAACACTGAAGCTTTCTTT.

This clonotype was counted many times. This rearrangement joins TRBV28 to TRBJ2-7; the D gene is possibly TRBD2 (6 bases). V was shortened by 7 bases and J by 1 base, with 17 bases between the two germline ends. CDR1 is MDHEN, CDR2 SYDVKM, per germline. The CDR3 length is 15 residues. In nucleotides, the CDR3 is TGTGCCAGCACCCCCGGAGGGGTCCTATCCTACGAGCAGTACTTC. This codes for CASTPGGVLSYEQYF.

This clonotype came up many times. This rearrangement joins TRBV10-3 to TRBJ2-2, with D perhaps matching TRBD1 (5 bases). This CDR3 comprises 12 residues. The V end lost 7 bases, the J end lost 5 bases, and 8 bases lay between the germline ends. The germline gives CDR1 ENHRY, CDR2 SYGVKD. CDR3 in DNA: TGTGCCATCACCCCAGGGACCGGGGAGCTGTTTTTT. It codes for CAITPGTGELFF.

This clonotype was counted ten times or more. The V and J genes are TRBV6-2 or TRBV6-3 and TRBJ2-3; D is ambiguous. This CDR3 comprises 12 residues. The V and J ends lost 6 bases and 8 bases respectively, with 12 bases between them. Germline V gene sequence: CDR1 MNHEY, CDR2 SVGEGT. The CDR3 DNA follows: TGTGCCAGCAGGGCTACCTTGGGTACGCAGTATTTT. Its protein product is CASRATLGTQYF.

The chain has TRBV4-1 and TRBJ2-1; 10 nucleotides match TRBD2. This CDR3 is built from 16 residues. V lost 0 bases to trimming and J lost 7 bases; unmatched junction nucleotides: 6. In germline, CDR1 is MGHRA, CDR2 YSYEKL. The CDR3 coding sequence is TGCGCCAGCAGCCAAGATGGGCTAGCGGGAGTAAATGAGCAGTTCTTC. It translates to CASSQDGLAGVNEQFF.

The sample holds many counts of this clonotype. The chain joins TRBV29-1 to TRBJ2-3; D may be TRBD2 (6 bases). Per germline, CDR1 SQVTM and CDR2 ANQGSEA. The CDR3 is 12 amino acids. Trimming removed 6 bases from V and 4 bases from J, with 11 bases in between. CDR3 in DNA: TGCAGCGTCGGTAGGGAGGCAGATACGCAGTATTTT. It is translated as CSVGREADTQYF.

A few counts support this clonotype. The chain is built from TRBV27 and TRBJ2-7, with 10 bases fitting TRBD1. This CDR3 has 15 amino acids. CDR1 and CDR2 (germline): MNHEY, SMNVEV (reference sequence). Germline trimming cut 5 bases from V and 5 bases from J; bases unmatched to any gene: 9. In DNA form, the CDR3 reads TGTGCCAGCAGTCGTGCCGGGACAGGGGCCAACGAGCAGTACTTC. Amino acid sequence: CASSRAGTGANEQYF.

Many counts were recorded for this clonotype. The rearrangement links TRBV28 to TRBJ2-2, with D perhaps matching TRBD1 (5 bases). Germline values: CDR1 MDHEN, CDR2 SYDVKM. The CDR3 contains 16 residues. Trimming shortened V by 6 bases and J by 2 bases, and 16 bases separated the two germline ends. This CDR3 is CASSPRPRVNTGELFF. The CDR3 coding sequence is TGTGCCAGCAGCCCCCGGCCCAGGGTTAACACCGGGGAGCTGTTTTTT.

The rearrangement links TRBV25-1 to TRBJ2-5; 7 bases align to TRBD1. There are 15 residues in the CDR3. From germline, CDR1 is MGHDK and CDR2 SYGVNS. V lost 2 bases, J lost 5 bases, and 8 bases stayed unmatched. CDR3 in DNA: TGTGCCAGCAGTGAAATACAGGGGTTCTTGGAGACCCAGTACTTC. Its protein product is CASSEIQGFLETQYF.

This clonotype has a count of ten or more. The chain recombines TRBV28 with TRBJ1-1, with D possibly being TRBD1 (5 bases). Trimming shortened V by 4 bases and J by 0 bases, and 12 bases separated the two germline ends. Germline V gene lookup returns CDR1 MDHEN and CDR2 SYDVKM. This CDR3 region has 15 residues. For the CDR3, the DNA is TGTGCCAGCAGTTCCTCAGGGTACATGAACACTGAAGCTTTCTTT. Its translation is CASSSSGYMNTEAFF.

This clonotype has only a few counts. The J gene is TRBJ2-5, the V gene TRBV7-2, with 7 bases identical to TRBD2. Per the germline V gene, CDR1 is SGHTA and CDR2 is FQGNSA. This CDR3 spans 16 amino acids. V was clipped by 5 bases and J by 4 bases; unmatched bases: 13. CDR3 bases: TGTGCCAGCAGCCCCCCGGGACTAAGCAGCGGAGAGACCCAGTACTTC. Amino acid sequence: CASSPPGLSSGETQYF. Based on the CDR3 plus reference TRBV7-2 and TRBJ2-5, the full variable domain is GAGVSQSPSNKVTEKGKDVELRCDPISGHTALYWYRQSLGQGLEFLIYFQGNSAPDKSGLPSDRFSAERTGGSVSTLTIQRTQQEDSAVYLCASSPPGLSSGETQYFGPGTRLLVL.

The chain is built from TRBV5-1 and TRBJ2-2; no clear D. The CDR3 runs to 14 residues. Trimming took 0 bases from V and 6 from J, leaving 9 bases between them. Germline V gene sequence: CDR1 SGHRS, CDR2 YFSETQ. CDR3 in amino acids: CASSLVRQAGELFF. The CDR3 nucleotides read TGCGCCAGCAGCTTGGTCCGGCAGGCCGGGGAGCTGTTTTTT.

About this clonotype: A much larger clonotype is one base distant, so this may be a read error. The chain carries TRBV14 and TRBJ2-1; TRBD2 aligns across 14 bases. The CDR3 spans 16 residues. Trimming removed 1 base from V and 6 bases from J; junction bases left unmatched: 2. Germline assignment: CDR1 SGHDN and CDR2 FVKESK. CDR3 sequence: CASSQGGLAGANEQFF. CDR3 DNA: TGTGCCAGCAGCCAAGGGGGACTAGCGGGAGCCAATGAGCAGTTCTTC.

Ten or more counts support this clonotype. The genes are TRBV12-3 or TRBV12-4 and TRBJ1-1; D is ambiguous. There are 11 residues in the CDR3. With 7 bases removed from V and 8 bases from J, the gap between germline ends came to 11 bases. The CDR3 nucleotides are TGTGCCAGCACCCAAGGAGGGGAAGCTTTCTTT. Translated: CASTQGGEAFF.

CDR3 loop: CASSPRTGEPKNIQYF. DNA of the CDR3: TGTGCCAGCAGCCCGAGGACAGGGGAACCCAAAAACATTCAGTACTTC. This chain connects TRBV5-5 to TRBJ2-4; 9 nucleotides line up with TRBD1. The CDR3 covers 16 residues. Germline assignment: CDR1 SGHKS and CDR2 YYEKEE (reference sequence). With 4 bases clipped from V and 2 bases from J, the junction kept 7 bases outside the gene matches.

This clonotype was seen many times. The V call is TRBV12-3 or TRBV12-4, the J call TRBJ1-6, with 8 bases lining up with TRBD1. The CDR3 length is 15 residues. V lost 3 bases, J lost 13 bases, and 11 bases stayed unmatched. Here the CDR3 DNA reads TGTGCCAGCAGTTTTGGGCAGGGGGCCGAGCGGCCCCTCCACTTT. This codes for CASSFGQGAERPLHF.

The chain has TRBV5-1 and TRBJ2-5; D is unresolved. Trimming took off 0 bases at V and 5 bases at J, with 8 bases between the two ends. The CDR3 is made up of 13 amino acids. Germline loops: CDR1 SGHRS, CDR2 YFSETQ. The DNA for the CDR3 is TGCGCCAGCAGCTTGGTTGCGGCCGAGACCCAGTACTTC. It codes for CASSLVAAETQYF. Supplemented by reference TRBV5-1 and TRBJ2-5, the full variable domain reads KAGVTQTPRYLIKTRGQQVTLSCSPISGHRSVSWYQQTPGQGLQFLFEYFSETQRNKGNFPGRFSGRQFSNSRSEMNVSTLELGDSALYLCASSLVAAETQYFGPGTRLLVL.

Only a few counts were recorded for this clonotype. CDR3 DNA sequence: TGTGCCAGCAGCTCCCAAACAGGGCGGGAGACCCAGTACTTC. It translates to CASSSQTGRETQYF. This chain uses TRBV7-2 with TRBJ2-5; weak D call: TRBD1 (6 bases). Trimming removed 4 bases at V and 5 bases at J, with 14 bases between. The germline V gene has CDR1 SGHTA and CDR2 FQGNSA. CDR3 size: 14 residues.

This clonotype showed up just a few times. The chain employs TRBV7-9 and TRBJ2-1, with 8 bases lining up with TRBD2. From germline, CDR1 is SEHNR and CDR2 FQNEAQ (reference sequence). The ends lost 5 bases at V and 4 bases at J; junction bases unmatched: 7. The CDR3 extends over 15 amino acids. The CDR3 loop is CASSLWTSRYNEQFF. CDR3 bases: TGTGCCAGCAGCCTGTGGACTAGCAGATACAATGAGCAGTTCTTC.

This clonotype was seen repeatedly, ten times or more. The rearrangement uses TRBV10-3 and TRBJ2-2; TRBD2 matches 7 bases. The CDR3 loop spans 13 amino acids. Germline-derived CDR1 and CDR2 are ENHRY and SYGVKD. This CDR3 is CAASGANTGELFF. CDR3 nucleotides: TGTGCGGCCAGCGGGGCGAACACCGGGGAGCTGTTTTTT.

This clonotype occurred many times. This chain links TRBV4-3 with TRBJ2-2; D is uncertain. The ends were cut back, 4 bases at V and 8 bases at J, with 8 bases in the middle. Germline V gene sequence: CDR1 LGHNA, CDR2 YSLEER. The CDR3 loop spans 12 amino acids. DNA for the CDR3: TGCGCCAGCAGCCCTGGACCGGGGGAGCTGTTTTTT. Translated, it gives CASSPGPGELFF.

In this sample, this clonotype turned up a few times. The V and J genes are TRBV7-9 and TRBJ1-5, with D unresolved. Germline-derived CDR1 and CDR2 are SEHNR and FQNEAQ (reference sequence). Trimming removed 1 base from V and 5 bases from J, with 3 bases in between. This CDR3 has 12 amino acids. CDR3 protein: CASSLDYQPQHF. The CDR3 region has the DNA TGTGCCAGCAGCTTAGATTATCAGCCCCAGCATTTT. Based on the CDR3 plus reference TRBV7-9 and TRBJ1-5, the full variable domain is DTGVSQNPRHKITKRGQNVTFRCDPISEHNRLYWYRQTLGQGPEFLTYFQNEAQLEKSRLLSDRFSAERPKGSFSTLEIQRTEQGDSAMYLCASSLDYQPQHFGDGTRLSIL.

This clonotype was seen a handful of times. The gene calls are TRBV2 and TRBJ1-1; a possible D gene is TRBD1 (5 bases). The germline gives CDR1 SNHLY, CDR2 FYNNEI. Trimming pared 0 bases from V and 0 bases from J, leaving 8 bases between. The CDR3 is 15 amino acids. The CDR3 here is CASSEARTMNTEAFF. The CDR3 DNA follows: TGTGCCAGCAGTGAAGCCCGGACAATGAACACTGAAGCTTTCTTT.